This T cell receptor (beta chain) is from a study of response to subunit inactivated influenza vaccine. TCRdb reanalysed the RT-PCR reads using MiXCR and keeps one entry per CDR3 protein. The table includes approximately 700,000 distinct CDR3 sequences, about a sixth detected once. The material sequenced was PBMCs from blood, taken roughly 12 days after vaccination. The receptor's source is a man in his fifties or sixties who received an inactivated influenza vaccine.

The DNA for the CDR3 is TGTGCCAGCAGCCCCGCCGGGGGCCCCGGGGATACGCAGTATTTT. Residues: CASSPAGGPGDTQYF. The rearrangement links TRBV6-1 to TRBJ2-3; either TRBD1 or TRBD2 may supply D (6 bases each). Germline CDR1 is MNHNS and CDR2 is SASEGT. V shed 6 bases and J shed 6 bases, with 19 bases lying between them. This CDR3 region has 15 residues.